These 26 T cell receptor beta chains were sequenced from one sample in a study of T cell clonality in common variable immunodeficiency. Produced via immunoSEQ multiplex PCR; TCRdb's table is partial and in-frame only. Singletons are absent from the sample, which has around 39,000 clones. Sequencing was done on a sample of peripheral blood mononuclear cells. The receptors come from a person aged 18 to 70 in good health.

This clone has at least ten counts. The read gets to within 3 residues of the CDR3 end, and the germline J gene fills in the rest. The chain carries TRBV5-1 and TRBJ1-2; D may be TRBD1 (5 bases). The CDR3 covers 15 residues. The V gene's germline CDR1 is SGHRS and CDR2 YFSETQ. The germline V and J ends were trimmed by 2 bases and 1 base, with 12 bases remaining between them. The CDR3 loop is CASSLGQQHNYGYTF. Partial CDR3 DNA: TGCGCCAGCAGCTTAGGACAACAACATAACTATGGC. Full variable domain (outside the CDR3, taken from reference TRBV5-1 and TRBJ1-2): KAGVTQTPRYLIKTRGQQVTLSCSPISGHRSVSWYQQTPGQGLQFLFEYFSETQRNKGNFPGRFSGRQFSNSRSEMNVSTLELGDSALYLCASSLGQQHNYGYTFGSGTRLTVV.

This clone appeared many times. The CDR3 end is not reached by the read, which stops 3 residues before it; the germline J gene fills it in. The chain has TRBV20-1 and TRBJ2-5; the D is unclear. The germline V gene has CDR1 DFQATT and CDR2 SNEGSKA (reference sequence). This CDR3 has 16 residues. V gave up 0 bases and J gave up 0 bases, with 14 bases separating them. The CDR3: CSARDKVGWYQETQYF. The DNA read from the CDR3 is TGCAGTGCTAGAGATAAGGTGGGCTGGTACCAAGAGACC.

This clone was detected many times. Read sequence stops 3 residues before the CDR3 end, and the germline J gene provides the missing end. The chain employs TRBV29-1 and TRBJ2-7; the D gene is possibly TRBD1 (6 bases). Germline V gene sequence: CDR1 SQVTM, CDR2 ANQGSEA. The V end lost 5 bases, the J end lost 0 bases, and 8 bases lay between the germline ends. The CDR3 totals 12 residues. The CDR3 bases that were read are TGCAGCGTTTGGGACAACTCCTACGAG. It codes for CSVWDNSYE. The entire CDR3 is CSVWDNSYEQYF.

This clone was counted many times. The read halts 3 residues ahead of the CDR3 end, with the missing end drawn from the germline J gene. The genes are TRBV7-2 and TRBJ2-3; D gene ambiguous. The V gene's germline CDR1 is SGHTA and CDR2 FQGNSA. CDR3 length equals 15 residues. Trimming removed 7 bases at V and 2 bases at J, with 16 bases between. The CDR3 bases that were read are TGTGCCAGCATGTCGGGTGAGTCGTACACAGATACG. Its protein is CASMSGESYTDT. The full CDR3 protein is CASMSGESYTDTQYF.

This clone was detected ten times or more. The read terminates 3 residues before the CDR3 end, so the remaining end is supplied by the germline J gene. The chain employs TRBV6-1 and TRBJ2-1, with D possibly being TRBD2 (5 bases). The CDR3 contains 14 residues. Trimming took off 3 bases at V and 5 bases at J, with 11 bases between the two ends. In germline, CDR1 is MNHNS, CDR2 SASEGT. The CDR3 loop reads CASSEATRDNEQFF. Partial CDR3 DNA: TGTGCCAGCAGTGAGGCAACGAGGGACAATGAG.

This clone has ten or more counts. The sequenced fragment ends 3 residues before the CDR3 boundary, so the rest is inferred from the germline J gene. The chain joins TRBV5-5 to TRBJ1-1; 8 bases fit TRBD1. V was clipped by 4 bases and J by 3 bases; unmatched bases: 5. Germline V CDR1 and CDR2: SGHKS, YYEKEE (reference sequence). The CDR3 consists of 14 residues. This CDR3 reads CASSRTGGDTEAFF. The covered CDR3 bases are TGTGCCAGCAGCCGAACAGGGGGGGACACTGAA.

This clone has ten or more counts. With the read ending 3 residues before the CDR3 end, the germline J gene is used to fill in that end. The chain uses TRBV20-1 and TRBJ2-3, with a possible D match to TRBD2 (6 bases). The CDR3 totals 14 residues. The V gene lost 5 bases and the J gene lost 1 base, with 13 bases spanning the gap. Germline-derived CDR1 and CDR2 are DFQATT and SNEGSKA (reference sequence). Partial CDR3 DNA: TGCAGTGCTCGACTGACGGGGGGCACAGATACG. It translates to CSARLTGGTDT. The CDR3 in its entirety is CSARLTGGTDTQYF.

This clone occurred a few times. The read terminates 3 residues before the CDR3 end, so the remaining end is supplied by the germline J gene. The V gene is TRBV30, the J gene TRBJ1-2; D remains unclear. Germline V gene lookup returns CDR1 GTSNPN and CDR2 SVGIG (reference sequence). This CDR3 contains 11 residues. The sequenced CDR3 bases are TGTGCCTGGAGTGTAGCTAGCGAC. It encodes CAWSVASD. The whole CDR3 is CAWSVASDYTF.

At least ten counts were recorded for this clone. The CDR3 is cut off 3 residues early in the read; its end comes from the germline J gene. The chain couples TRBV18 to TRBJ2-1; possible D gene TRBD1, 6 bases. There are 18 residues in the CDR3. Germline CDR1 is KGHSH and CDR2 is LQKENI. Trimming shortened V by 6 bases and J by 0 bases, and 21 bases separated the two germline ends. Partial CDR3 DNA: TGTGCCAGCTCCCCAACCGGCAGGGGACACCCCTCCTACAATGAG. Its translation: CASSPTGRGHPSYNE. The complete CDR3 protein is CASSPTGRGHPSYNEQFF. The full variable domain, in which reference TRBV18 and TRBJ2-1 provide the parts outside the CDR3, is NAGVMQNPRHLVRRRGQEARLRCSPMKGHSHVYWYRQLPEEGLKFMVYLQKENIIDESGMPKERFSAEFPKEGPSILRIQQVVRGDSAAYFCASSPTGRGHPSYNEQFFGPGTRLTVL.

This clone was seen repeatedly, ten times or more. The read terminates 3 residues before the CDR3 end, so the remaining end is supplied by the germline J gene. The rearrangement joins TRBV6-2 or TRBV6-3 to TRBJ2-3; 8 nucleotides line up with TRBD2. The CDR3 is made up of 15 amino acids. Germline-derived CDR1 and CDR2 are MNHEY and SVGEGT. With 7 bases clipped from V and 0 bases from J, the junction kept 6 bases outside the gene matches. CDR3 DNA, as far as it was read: TGTGCCAGCATCGGCGGGGGGAAAAGCACAGATACG. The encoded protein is CASIGGGKSTDT. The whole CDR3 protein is CASIGGGKSTDTQYF.

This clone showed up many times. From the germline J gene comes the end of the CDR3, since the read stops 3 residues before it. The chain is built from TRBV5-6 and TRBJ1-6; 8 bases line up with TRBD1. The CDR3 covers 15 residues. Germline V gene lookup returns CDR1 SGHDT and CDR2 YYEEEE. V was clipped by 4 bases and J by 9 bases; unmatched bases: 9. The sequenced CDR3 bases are TGTGCCAGCAGCGCCGACAGGGGTTTAAGTTCACCC. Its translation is CASSADRGLSSP. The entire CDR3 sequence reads CASSADRGLSSPLHF.

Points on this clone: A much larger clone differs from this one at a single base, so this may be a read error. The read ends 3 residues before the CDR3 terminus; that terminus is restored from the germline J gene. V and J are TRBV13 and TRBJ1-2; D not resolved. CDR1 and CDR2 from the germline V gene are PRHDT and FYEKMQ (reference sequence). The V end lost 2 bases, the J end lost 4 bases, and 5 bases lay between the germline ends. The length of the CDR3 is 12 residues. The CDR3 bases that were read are TGTGCCAGCAGCTTAAAGGGCTATGGC. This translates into CASSLKGYG. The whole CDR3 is CASSLKGYGYTF.

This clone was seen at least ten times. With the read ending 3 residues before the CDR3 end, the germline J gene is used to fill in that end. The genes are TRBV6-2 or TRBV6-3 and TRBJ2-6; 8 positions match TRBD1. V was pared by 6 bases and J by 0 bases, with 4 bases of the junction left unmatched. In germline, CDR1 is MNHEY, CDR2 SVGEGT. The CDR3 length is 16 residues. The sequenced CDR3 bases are TGTGCCAGCAGGCAGGGGGCTAACTCTGGGGCCAACGTC. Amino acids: CASRQGANSGANV. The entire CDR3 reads CASRQGANSGANVLTF.

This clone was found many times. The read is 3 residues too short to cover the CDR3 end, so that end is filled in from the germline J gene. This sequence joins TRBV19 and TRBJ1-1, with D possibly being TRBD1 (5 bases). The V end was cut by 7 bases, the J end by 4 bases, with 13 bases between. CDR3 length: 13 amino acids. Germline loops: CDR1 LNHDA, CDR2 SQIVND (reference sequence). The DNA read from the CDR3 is TGTGCCAGTACCCCGGGGGTTCCCACTGAA. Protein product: CASTPGVPTE. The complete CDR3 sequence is CASTPGVPTEAFF.

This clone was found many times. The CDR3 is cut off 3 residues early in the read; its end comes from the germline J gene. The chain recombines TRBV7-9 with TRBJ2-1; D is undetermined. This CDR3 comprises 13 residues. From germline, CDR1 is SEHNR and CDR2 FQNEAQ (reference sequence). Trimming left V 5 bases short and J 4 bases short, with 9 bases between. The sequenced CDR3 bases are TGTGCCAGCAGCCCCGACTCGTACAATGAG. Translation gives CASSPDSYNE. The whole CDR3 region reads CASSPDSYNEQFF.

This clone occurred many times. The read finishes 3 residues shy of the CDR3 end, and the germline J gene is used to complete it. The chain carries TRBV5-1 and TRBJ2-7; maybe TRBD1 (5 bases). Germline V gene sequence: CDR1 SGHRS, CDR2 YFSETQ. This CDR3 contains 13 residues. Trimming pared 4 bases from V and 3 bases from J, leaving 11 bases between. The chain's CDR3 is CASSPGSFYEQYF. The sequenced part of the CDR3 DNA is TGCGCCAGCAGCCCAGGGTCCTTCTACGAG.

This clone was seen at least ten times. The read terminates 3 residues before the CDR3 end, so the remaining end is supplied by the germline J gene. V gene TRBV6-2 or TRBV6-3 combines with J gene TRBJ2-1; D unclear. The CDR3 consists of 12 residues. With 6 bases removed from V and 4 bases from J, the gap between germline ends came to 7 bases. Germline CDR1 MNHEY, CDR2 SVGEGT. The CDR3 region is CASRMLYNEQFF. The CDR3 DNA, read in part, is TGTGCCAGCAGAATGCTATACAATGAG.

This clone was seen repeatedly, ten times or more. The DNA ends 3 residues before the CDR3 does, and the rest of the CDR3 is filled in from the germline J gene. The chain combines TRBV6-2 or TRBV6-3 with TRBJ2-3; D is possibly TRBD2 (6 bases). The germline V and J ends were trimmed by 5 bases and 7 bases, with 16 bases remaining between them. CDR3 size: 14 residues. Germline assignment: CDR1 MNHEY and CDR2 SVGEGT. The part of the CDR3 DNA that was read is TGTGCCAGCAGTCCCCCGCTTCGGGGGAATACG. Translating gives CASSPPLRGNT. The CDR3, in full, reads CASSPPLRGNTQYF.

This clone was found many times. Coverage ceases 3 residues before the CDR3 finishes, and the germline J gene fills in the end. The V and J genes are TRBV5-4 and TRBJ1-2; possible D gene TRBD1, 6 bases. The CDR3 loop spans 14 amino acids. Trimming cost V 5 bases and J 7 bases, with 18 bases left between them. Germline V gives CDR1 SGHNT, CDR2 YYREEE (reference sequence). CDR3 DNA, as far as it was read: TGTGCCAGCAGTCGCGCTATACAGGGTGTTGGC. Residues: CASSRAIQGVG. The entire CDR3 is CASSRAIQGVGYTF.

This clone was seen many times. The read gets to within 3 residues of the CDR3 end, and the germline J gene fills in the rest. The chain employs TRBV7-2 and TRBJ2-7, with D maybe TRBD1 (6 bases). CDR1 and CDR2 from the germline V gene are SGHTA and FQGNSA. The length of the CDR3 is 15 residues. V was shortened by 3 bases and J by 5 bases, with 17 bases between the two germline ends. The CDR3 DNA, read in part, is TGTGCCAGCAGCTTTCAGCAGGGGATACTACACGAG. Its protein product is CASSFQQGILHE. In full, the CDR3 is CASSFQQGILHEQYF.

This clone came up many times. The DNA read from the CDR3 is TGCAGTGCTAGAGGGACAGGGGACAACGAG. This sequence encodes CSARGTGDNE. The full CDR3 protein reads CSARGTGDNEQYF. The J gene is TRBJ2-7, the V gene TRBV20-1; 9 bases are a match to TRBD1. The CDR3 end lies 3 residues beyond the end of the read and is filled in from the germline J gene. CDR1 is DFQATT, CDR2 SNEGSKA, per germline (reference sequence). Trimming took 1 base from V and 5 from J; bases not matched to a gene: 3. This CDR3 comprises 13 residues.

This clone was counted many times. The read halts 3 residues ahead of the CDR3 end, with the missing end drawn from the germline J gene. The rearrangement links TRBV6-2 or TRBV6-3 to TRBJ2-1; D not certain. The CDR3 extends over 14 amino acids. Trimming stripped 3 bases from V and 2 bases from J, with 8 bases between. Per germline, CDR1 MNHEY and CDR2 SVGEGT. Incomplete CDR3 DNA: TGTGCCAGCAGTTATTTTAGTCCCTACAATGAG. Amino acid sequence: CASSYFSPYNE. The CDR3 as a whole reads CASSYFSPYNEQFF.

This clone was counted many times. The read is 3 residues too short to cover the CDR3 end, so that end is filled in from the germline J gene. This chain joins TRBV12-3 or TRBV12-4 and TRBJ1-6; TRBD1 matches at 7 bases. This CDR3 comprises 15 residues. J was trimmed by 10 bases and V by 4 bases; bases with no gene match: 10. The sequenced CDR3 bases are TGTGCCAGCAGTTGGGGATACAGGGGAGTATCACCC. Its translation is CASSWGYRGVSP. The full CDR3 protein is CASSWGYRGVSPLHF.

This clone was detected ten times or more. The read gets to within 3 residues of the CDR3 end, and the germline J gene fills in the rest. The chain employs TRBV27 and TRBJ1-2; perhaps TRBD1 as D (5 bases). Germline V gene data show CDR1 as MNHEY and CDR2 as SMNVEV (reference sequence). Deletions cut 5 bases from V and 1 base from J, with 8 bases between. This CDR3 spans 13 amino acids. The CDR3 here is CASSLQGNYGYTF. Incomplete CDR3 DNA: TGTGCCAGCAGTCTGCAGGGTAACTATGGC.

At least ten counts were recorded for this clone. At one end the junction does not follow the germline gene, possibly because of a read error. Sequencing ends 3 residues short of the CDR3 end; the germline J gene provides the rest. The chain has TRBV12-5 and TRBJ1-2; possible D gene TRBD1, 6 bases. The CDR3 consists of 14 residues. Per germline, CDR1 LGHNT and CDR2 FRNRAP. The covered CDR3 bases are TGTGCTAGTGATTTGCCGGGACAAGGGATTGGC. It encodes CASDLPGQGIG. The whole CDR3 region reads CASDLPGQGIGYTF. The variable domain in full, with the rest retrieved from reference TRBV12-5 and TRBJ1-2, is DARVTQTPRHKVTEMGQEVTMRCQPILGHNTVFWYRQTMMQGLELLAYFRNRAPLDDSGMPKDRFSAEMPDATLATLKIQPSEPRDSAVYFCASDLPGQGIGYTFGSGTRLTVV.

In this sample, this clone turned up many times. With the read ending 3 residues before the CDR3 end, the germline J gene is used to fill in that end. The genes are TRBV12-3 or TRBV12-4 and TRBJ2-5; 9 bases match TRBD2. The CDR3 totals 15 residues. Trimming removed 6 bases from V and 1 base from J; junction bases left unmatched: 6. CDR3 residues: CASRPLAGVQETQYF. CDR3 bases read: TGTGCCAGCAGGCCGTTAGCGGGAGTCCAAGAGACC.